This T cell receptor (beta chain) was sequenced during a study of human CD8 memory T cell subsets. The CDR3 totals 16 residues. Germline CDR1 reads SGHRS; CDR2 reads YFSETQ. Comments on this clonotype: Its cognate antigen is unknown.

Overall study findings and caveats: Stem-like memory and precursor exhausted T cell populations exhibited comparably high diversity, in distinction to effector memory cells.

The PBMC were taken from buffy coats (from healthy donors). Duplicate approximately 150,000-cell vials of sorted CD8+ T cells per subset supplied the RNA. Libraries of TCR beta chains were produced by 5' RACE (UMI-labeled). TCRdb reanalyzed the 5' RACE reads, giving one entry per CDR3 protein sequence and no DNA. The clone table shows roughly 5,700 distinct CDR3 sequences, with the ten largest holding 25% to 30%. The V and J genes are TRBV5-1 and TRBJ2-1; TCRdb calls TRBD2, which cannot be checked without DNA. This clonotype was sampled from a human donor in good health. The sample consisted of CD8+ effector memory T cells (TEM) sorted from PBMCs. This sample's subset: effector memory CD8 T cells, CCR7- CD45RO+ CD95+. CDR3 amino acids: CASSPFGGAPYNEQFF.